The T cell receptor beta chain described here comes from a study of tissue T cells after allogeneic stem cell transplantation. Study-level findings and limits: Some tissue clones might be persisting host cells; their alloreactivity or antigen specificity was not determined.

CDR3 size: 15 residues. Germline CDR1 GKSSPN, CDR2 SITVG. The trim removed 0 bases at V and 6 bases at J, leaving 8 bases unmatched. Points on this clone: The antigen remains undetermined. Mouse germline and gene names are used. The read finishes 1 residue shy of the CDR3 end, and the germline J gene is used to complete it.

Only in-frame clones appear in the TCRdb table, and some are missing; sequencing was by immunoSEQ multiplex PCR. Of 2,500 to 3,500 clones listed, approximately 60% are singletons. As to time point: mouse harvest day 7 after allogeneic transplant. The graft held 10^6 splenic CD5+ T cells and 10^7 T-cell-depleted bone marrow cells. The chain has TRBV31 and TRBJ2-5; 8 bases are shared with TRBD2. This sequence was found in a female BALB/c mouse given C57BL/6 T cells with graft-versus-host disease after an allogeneic hematopoietic cell transplant. Sequencing used gut tissue. The CDR3 sequence is CAWSLSWGAPDTQYF. The sequenced CDR3 bases are TGTGCCTGGAGTCTAAGCTGGGGGGCGCCGGACACCCAGTAC.